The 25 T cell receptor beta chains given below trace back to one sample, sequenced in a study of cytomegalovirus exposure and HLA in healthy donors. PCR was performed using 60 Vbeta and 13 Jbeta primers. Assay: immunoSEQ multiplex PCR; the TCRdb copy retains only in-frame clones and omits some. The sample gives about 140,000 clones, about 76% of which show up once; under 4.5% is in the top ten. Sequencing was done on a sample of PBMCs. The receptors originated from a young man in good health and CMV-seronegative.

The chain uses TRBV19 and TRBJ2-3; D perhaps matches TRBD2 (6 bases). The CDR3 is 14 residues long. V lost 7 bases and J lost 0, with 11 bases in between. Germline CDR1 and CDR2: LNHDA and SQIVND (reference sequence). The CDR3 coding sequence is TGTGCCAGTAATAGCGGAGATAGCACAGATACGCAGTATTTT. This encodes CASNSGDSTDTQYF.

The CDR3 loop is CASSVGGAYTDTQYF. The CDR3, as DNA: TGTGCCAGCAGCGTAGGGGGCGCTTACACAGATACGCAGTATTTT. The rearrangement joins TRBV9 to TRBJ2-3, with D possibly TRBD1 on 5 matching bases. This CDR3 is built from 15 residues. V was clipped by 0 bases and J by 2 bases, with 10 bases between them. Germline values: CDR1 SGDLS, CDR2 YYNGEE.

The CDR3 is CASSEAGRAQEGYYEQYF. The CDR3 DNA reads as TGTGCCAGCAGTGAAGCGGGCCGGGCTCAAGAGGGTTACTACGAGCAGTACTTC. V gene TRBV6-1 combines with J gene TRBJ2-7; D possibly corresponds to TRBD2 (5 bases). V was trimmed by 0 bases and J by 3 bases, leaving 21 bases between them. Germline assignment: CDR1 MNHNS and CDR2 SASEGT. CDR3 size: 18 residues.

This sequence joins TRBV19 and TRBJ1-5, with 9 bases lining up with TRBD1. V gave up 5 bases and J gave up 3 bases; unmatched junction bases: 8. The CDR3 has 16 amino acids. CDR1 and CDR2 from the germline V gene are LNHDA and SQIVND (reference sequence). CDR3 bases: TGTGCCAGTAGTTTCCGGGACAGGGCCTTCAATCAGCCCCAGCATTTT. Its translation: CASSFRDRAFNQPQHF.

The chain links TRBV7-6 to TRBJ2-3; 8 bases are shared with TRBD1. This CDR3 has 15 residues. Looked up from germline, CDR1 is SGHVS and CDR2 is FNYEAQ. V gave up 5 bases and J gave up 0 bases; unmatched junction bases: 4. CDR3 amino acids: CASSLTGGSTDTQYF. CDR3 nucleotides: TGTGCCAGCAGCCTCACAGGGGGGAGCACAGATACGCAGTATTTT.

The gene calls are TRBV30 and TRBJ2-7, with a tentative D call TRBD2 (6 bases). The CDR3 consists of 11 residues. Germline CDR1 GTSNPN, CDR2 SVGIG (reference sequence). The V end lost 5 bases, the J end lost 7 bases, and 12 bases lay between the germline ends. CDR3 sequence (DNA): TGTGCCTGGGGACTAACGGGGGAGCAGTACTTC. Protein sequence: CAWGLTGEQYF.

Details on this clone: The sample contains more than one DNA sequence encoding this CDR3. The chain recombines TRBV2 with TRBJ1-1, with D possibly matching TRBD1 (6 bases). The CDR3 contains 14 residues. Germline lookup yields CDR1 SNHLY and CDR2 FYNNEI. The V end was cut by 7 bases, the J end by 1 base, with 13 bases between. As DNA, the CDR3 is TGTGCCAGCACGACCCAGGGGACGAACACTGAAGCTTTCTTT. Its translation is CASTTQGTNTEAFF.

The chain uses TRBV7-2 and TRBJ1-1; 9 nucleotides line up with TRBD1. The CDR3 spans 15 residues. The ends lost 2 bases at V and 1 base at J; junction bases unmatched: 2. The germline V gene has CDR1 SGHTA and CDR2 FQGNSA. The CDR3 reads CASSLTGQGNTEAFF. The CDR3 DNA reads TGTGCCAGCAGCTTAACGGGACAGGGGAACACTGAAGCTTTCTTT.

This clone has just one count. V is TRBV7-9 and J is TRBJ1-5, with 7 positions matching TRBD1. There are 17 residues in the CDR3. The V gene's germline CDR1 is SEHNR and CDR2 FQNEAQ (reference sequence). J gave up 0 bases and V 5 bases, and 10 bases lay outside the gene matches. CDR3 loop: CASSPGTGVNSNQPQHF. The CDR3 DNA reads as TGTGCCAGCAGCCCTGGCACAGGGGTCAATAGCAATCAGCCCCAGCATTTT.

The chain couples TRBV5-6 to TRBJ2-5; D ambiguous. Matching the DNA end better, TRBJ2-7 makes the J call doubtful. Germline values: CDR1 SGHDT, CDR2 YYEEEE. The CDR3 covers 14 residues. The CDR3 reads CASSLVGASYEQYF. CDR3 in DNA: TGTGCCAGCAGCTTAGTTGGAGCCTCCTACGAGCAGTACTTC.

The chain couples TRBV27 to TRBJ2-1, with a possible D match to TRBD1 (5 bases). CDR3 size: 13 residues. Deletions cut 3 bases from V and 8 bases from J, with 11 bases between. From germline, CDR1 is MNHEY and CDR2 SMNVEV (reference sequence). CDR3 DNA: TGTGCCAGCAGTTTTGTAGGGGTGGATGAGCAGTTCTTC. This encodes CASSFVGVDEQFF.

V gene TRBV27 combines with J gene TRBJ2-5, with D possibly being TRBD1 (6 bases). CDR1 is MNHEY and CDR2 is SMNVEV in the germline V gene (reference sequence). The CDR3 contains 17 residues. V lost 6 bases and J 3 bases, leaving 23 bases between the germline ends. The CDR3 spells CASSPFISGEGEETQYF. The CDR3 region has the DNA TGTGCCAGCAGCCCCTTTATATCAGGGGAAGGGGAAGAGACCCAGTACTTC.

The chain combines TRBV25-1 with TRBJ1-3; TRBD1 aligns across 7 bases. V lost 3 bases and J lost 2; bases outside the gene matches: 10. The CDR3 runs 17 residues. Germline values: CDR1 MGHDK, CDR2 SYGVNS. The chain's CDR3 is CASSDRGDSEPGNTIYF. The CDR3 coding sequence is TGTGCCAGCAGTGACAGGGGGGACTCGGAACCTGGAAACACCATATATTTT.

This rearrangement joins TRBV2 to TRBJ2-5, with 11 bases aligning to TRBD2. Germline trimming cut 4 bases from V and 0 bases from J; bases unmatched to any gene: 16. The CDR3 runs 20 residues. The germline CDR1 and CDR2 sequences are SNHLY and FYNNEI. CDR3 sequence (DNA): TGTGCCAGCAGTGTTCCGTCGATCGAAGGGACTAGCGGATACCAAGAGACCCAGTACTTC. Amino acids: CASSVPSIEGTSGYQETQYF. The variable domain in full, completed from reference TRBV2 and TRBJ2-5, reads EPEVTQTPSHQVTQMGQEVILRCVPISNHLYFYWYRQILGQKVEFLVSFYNNEISEKSEIFDDQFSVERPDGSNFTLKIRSTKLEDSAMYFCASSVPSIEGTSGYQETQYFGPGTRLLVL.

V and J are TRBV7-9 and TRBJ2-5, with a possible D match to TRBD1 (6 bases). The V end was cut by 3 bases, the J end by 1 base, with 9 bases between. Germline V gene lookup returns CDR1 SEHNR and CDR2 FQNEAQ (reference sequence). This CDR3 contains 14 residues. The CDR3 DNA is TGTGCCAGCAGCTTGGGACAAAGCCAAGAGACCCAGTACTTC. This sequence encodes CASSLGQSQETQYF.

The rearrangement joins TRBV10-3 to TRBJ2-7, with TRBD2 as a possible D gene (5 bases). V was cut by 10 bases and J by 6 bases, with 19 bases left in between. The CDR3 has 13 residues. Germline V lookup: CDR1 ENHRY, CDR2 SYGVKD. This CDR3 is CATAQEVLGEQYF. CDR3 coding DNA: TGTGCCACCGCCCAGGAGGTACTCGGCGAGCAGTACTTC.

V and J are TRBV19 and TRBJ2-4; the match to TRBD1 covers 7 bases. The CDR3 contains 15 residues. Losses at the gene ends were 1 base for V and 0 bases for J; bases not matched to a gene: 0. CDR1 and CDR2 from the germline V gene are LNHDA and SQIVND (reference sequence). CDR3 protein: CASSIGQGAKNIQYF. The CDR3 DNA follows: TGTGCCAGTAGTATAGGACAGGGAGCCAAAAACATTCAGTACTTC.

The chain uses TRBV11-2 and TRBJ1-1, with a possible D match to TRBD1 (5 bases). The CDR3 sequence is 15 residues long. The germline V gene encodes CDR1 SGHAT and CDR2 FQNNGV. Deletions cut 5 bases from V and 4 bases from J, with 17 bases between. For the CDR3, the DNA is TGTGCCAGCAGCCCTGATCCGGGGGGGGTCACTGAAGCTTTCTTT. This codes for CASSPDPGGVTEAFF.

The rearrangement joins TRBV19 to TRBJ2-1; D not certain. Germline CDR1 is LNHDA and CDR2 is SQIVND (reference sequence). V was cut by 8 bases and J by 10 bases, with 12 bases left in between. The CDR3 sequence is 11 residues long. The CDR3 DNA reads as TGTGCCAGTCGCGGTAACACGGAGCAGTTCTTC. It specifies CASRGNTEQFF.

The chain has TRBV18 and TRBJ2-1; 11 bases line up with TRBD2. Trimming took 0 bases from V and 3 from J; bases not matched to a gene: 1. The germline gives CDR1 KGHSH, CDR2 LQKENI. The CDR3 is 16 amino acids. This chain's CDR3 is CASSPPLAGVYNEQFF. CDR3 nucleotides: TGTGCCAGCTCACCACCACTAGCGGGGGTCTACAATGAGCAGTTCTTC.

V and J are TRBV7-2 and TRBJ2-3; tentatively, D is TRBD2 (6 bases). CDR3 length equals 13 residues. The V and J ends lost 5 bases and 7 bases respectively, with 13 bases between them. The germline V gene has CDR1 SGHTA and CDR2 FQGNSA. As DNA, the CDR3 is TGTGCCAGCAGCCCCGGGACTCCCCATACGCAGTATTTT. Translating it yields CASSPGTPHTQYF. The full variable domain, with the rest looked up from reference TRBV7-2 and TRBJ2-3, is GAGVSQSPSNKVTEKGKDVELRCDPISGHTALYWYRQSLGQGLEFLIYFQGNSAPDKSGLPSDRFSAERTGGSVSTLTIQRTQQEDSAVYLCASSPGTPHTQYFGPGTRLTVL.

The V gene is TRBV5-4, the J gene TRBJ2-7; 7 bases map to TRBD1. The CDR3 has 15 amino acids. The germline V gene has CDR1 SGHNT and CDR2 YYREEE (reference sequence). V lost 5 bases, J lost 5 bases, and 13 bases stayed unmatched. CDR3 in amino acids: CASRARGTVGDEQYF. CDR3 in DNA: TGTGCCAGCAGGGCTAGGGGGACAGTGGGGGACGAGCAGTACTTC.

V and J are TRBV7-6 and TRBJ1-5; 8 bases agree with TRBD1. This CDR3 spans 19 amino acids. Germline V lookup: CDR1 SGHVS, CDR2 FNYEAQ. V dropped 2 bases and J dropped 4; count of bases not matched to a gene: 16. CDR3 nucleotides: TGTGCCAGCAGCTTAAGGGCAGGGGGCGAGGTTTTTGTTAATCAGCCCCAGCATTTT. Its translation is CASSLRAGGEVFVNQPQHF.

CDR3 bases: TGTGCCAGCAGCTTAGTGTTAGGGACAGGGGTTGTGACCCAGTACTTC. This encodes CASSLVLGTGVVTQYF. The chain couples TRBV7-8 to TRBJ2-5, with 10 bases fitting TRBD1. Germline CDR1 reads SGHVS; CDR2 reads FQNEAQ. The CDR3 consists of 16 residues. The V gene end was trimmed by 1 base and the J gene end by 7 bases; junction bases not matched to a gene: 9.

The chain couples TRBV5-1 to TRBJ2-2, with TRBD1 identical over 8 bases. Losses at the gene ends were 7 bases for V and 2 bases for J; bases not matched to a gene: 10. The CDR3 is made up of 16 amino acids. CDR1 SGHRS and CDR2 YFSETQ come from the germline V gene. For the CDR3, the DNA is TGCGCCAGCTCGACCGGGACAGGACTTAACACCGGGGAGCTGTTTTTT. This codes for CASSTGTGLNTGELFF.